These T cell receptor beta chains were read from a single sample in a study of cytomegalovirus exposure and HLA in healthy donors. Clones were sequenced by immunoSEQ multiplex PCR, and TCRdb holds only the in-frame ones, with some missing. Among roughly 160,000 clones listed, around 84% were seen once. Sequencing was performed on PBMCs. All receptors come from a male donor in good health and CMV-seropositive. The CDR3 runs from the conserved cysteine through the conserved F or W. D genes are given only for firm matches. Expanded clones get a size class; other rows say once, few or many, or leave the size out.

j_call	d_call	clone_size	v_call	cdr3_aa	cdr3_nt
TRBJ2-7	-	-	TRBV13	CASSEWTRDEQYF	TGTGCCAGCAGCGAGTGGACCAGGGACGAGCAGTACTTC
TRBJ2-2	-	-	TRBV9	CASSAGTNPTNTGELFF	TGTGCCAGCAGCGCTGGGACAAACCCTACGAACACCGGGGAGCTGTTTTTT
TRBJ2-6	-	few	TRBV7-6	CASSLQVPRGSGANGLTF	TGTGCCAGCAGCTTACAAGTGCCCCGGGGCTCAGGGGCCAACGGCCTGACTTTC
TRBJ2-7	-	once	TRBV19	CASSMGWRDEQYF	TGTGCCAGTAGTATGGGATGGCGGGACGAGCAGTACTTC
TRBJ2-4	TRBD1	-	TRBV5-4	CASSSGQGRNSQYF	TGTGCCAGCAGCTCGGGACAGGGGAGGAACAGTCAGTACTTC
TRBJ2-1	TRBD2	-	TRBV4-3	CASSQLAALSNEQFF	TGCGCCAGCAGCCAGCTAGCGGCTTTGAGCAATGAGCAGTTCTTC
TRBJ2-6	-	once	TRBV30	CAWSVSRFSAGANVLTF	TGTGCCTGGAGTGTAAGTCGGTTTAGCGCGGGGGCCAACGTCCTGACTTTC
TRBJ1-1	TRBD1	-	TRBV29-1	CSVEKGQGTPPNTEAFF	TGCAGCGTTGAAAAGGGACAGGGAACCCCCCCGAACACTGAAGCTTTCTTT
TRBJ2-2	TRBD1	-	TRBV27	CASSSIGTGAGGELFF	TGTGCCAGCAGTTCAATAGGGACAGGGGCTGGCGGGGAGCTGTTTTTT
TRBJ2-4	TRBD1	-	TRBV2	CASSGTVTFGNIQYF	TGTGCCAGCAGCGGGACAGTGACGTTTGGGAACATTCAGTACTTC
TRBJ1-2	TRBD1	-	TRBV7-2	CASSLLGQGVSRGGYTF	TGTGCCAGCAGCCTGCTGGGACAGGGAGTTTCTCGAGGCGGCTACACCTTC
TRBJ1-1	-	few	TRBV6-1	CASTQAGRNTEAFF	TGTGCCAGCACCCAGGCCGGAAGGAACACTGAAGCTTTCTTT
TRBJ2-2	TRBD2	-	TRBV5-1	CASSLPRLAGLSNTGELFF	TGCGCCAGCAGCTTGCCGCGACTAGCGGGGCTTTCGAACACCGGGGAGCTGTTTTTT